Shown below are 7 T cell receptor beta chains from a single sample sequenced in a study of blood T cell repertoires in COVID-19. Sequencing used immunoSEQ multiplex PCR; TCRdb keeps in-frame clones, though not all of them. There are just under 350,000 clones in the sample; 80% to 90% occur only once, and 2.5% to 3.5% lies in the top ten. The sample consisted of peripheral blood. Every receptor here comes from a man younger than 45 with active or convalescent COVID-19.

This chain links TRBV19 with TRBJ1-6; 7 bases fit TRBD1. J gave up 8 bases and V 7 bases, and 8 bases lay outside the gene matches. This CDR3 is built from 14 residues. Germline V CDR1 and CDR2: LNHDA, SQIVND (reference sequence). DNA for the CDR3: TGTGCCAGTAAGGAGGGGGCGCGAGATTCACCCCTCCACTTT. Translated, it gives CASKEGARDSPLHF.

Worth noting for this clone: One end of the junction does not line up with germline, which may come from a read error. This chain links TRBV7-2 with TRBJ1-2, with TRBD1 identical over 7 bases. The V gene's germline CDR1 is SGHTA and CDR2 FQGNSA. The CDR3 consists of 13 residues. The CDR3 DNA reads as TGTGCCAGCAGCTCGTTCAGGGGGTCGAAAGGTTCCTTC. Encoded protein: CASSSFRGSKGSF.

The J gene is TRBJ1-5, the V gene TRBV27; D is perhaps TRBD1 (6 bases). Germline values: CDR1 MNHEY, CDR2 SMNVEV (reference sequence). Trimming removed 2 bases at V and 6 bases at J, with 11 bases between. The CDR3 consists of 14 residues. The CDR3 DNA follows: TGTGCCAGCAGTTTAATGAGAGGGGGTCAGCCCCAGCATTTT. This codes for CASSLMRGGQPQHF.

This chain connects TRBV2 to TRBJ2-3; weak D call: TRBD2 (5 bases). This CDR3 is 12 amino acids long. V was pared by 11 bases and J by 3 bases, with 12 bases between. Germline CDR1 reads SNHLY; CDR2 reads FYNNEI. Here the CDR3 reads CASQRETDTQYF. CDR3 nucleotide sequence: TGTGCCTCTCAAAGGGAGACAGATACGCAGTATTTT.

In DNA form, the CDR3 reads TGTGCCAGCAGCTTAGAAGCGTACGGAGATCAGCCCCAGCATTTT. Its translation: CASSLEAYGDQPQHF. This rearrangement joins TRBV7-2 to TRBJ1-5; D uncertain. This CDR3 is built from 15 residues. V dropped 1 base and J dropped 5 bases, with 12 bases sitting between them. CDR1 and CDR2 from the germline V gene are SGHTA and FQGNSA.

The rearrangement joins TRBV7-6 to TRBJ2-3, with D unclear. CDR1 and CDR2 (germline): SGHVS, FNYEAQ. CDR3 length equals 13 residues. Trimming removed 5 bases from V and 4 bases from J, with 10 bases in between. The CDR3 protein is CASSQLASDTQYF. CDR3 DNA: TGTGCCAGCAGCCAACTCGCGTCAGATACGCAGTATTTT.

The rearrangement links TRBV29-1 to TRBJ2-7; D is possibly TRBD2 (6 bases). Germline V CDR1 and CDR2: SQVTM, ANQGSEA. V lost 1 base, J lost 2 bases, and 12 bases lay in between. The CDR3 runs to 14 residues. DNA for the CDR3: TGCAGCGTTGAAGGGGTGGAGGGGACCTACGAGCAGTACTTC. Translated, it gives CSVEGVEGTYEQYF.